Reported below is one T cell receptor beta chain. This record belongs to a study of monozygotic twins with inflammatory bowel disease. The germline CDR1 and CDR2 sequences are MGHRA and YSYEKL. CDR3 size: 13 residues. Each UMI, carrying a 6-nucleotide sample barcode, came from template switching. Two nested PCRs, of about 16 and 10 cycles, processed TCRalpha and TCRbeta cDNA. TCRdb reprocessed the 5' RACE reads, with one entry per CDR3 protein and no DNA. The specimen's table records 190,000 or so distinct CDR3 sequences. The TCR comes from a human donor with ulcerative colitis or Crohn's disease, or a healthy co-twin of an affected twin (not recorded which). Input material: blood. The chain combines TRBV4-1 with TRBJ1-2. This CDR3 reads CASSTSGFDGYTF.